This T cell receptor (beta chain) was retrieved from a study of blood T cells in healthy people across ages. The CDR3 spans 14 residues. Trimming pared 6 bases from V and 4 bases from J, leaving 14 bases between. Germline loops: CDR1 SGHVS, CDR2 FNYEAQ. This clonotype was seen more than once but under ten times. Next came a second PCR, run for about 7 to 12 cycles, which used a sample-barcoded 5' primer along with a J-beta primer mix. In TCRdb, the 5' RACE reads were re-called with MiXCR into one record per CDR3 protein. The table has about a million distinct CDR3 sequences, under 40% seen once. The sample comprised blood. The receptor's source is a man in his late teens or twenties in good health. This sequence joins TRBV7-6 and TRBJ2-3; perhaps TRBD1 as D (6 bases). CDR3: CASSRDKVSDTQYF. DNA of the CDR3: TGTGCCAGCAGTAGGGACAAAGTATCAGATACGCAGTATTTT.